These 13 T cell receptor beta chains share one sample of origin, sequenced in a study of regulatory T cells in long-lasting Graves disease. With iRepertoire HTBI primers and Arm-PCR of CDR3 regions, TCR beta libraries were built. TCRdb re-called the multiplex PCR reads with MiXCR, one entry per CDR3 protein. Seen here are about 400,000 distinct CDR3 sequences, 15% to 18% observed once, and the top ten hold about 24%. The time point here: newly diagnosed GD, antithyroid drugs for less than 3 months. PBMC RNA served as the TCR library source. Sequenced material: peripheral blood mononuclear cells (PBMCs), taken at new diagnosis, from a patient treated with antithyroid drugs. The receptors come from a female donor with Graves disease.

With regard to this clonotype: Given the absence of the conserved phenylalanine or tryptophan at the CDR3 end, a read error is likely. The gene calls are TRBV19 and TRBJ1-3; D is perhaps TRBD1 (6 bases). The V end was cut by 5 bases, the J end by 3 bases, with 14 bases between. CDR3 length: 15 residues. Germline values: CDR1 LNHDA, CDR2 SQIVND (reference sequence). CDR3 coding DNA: TGTGCCAGTAGTCATCGTGCAGGGGTTGGAAACACCATATATTCT. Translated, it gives CASSHRAGVGNTIYS.

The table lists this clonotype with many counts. The CDR3 DNA reads as TGCGCCACCACCTGGGGGAGCGGTTCACCCCTCCACTTT. This sequence encodes CATTWGSGSPLHF. The V call is TRBV5-1, the J call TRBJ1-6, with D possibly matching TRBD1 (5 bases). The germline CDR1 and CDR2 sequences are SGHRS and YFSETQ. V lost 9 bases and J lost 9, with 16 bases in between. The CDR3 contains 13 residues.

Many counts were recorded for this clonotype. The chain's CDR3 is CASSLDGNEAFF. DNA of the CDR3: TGTGCCAGCAGCTTAGACGGCAATGAAGCTTTCTTT. The genes are TRBV7-9 and TRBJ1-1; D unclear. Germline CDR1 reads SEHNR; CDR2 reads FQNEAQ (reference sequence). The CDR3 runs to 12 residues. Trimming took off 1 base at V and 7 bases at J, with 7 bases between the two ends. Together with reference TRBV7-9 and TRBJ1-1, the CDR3 gives the full variable domain: DTGVSQNPRHKITKRGQNVTFRCDPISEHNRLYWYRQTLGQGPEFLTYFQNEAQLEKSRLLSDRFSAERPKGSFSTLEIQRTEQGDSAMYLCASSLDGNEAFFGQGTRLTVV.

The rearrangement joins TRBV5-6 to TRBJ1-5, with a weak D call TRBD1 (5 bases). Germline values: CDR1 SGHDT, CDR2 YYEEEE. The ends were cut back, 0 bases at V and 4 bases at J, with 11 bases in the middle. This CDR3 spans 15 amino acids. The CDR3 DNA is TGTGCCAGCAGCTTGGGAGGGGCCCTAAATCAGCCCCAGCATTTT. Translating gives CASSLGGALNQPQHF.

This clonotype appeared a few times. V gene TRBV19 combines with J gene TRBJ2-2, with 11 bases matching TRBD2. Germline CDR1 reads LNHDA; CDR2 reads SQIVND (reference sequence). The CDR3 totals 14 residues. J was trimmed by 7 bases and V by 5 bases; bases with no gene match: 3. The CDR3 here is CASSASGGNGELFF. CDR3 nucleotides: TGTGCCAGTAGTGCTAGCGGGGGGAACGGGGAGCTGTTTTTT.

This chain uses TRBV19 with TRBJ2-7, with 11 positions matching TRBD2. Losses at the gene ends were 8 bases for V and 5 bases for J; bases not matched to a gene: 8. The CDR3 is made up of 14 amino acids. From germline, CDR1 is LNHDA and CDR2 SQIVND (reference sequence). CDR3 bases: TGTGCCAGTTCTAGACTAGCGGGGTCCCACGAGCAGTACTTC. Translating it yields CASSRLAGSHEQYF. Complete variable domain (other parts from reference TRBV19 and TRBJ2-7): DGGITQSPKYLFRKEGQNVTLSCEQNLNHDAMYWYRQDPGQGLRLIYYSQIVNDFQKGDIAEGYSVSREKKESFPLTVTSAQKNPTAFYLCASSRLAGSHEQYFGPGTRLTVT.

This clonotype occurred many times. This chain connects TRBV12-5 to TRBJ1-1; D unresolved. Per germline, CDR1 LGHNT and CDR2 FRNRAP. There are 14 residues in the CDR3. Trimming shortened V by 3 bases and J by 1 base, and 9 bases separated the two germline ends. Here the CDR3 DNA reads TGTGCTAGTGGTTTAGGTGGTCCGAACACTGAAGCTTTCTTT. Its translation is CASGLGGPNTEAFF.

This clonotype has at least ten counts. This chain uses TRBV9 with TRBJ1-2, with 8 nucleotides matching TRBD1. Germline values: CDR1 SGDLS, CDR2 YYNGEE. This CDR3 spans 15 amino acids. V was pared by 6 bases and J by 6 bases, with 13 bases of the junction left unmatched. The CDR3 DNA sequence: TGTGCCAGCACCTTACCCGACAGGGGAGGTCATGGCTACACCTTC. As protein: CASTLPDRGGHGYTF.

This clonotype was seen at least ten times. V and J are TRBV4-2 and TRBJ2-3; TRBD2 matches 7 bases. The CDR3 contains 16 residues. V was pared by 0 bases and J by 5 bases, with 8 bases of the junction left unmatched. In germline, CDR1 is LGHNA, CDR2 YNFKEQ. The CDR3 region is CASSQEGGRGGDTQYF. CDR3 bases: TGTGCCAGCAGCCAAGAAGGAGGGAGGGGCGGAGATACGCAGTATTTT.

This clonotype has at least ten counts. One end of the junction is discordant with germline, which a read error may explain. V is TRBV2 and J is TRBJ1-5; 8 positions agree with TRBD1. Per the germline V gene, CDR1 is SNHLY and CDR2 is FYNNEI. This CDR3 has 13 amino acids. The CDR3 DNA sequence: TGTGCCAGTAGTGGAACAGGGGGGCAGCCCCAGCATTTT. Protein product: CASSGTGGQPQHF.

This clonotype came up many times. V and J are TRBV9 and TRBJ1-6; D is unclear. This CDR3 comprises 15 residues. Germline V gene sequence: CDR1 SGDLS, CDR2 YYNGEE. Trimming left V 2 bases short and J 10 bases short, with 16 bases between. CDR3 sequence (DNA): TGTGCCAGCAGCGTGGCGGACCTGATTTGGTCACCCCTCCACTTT. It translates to CASSVADLIWSPLHF.

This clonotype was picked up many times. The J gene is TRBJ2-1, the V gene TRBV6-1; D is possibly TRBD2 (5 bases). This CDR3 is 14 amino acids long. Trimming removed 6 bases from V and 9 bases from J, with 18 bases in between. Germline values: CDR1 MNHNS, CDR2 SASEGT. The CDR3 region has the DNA TGTGCCAGCAGCCATACCTTACAGCGGAGTGAGCAGTTCTTC. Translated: CASSHTLQRSEQFF.

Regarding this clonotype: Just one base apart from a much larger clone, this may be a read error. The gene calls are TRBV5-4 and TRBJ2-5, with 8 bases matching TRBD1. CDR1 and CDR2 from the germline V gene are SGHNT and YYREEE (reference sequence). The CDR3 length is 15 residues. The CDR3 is CVSSGQGAVQETQYF. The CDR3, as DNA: TGTGTCAGCAGCGGTCAGGGGGCTGTACAAGAGACCCAGTACTTC.